This T cell receptor (beta chain) was observed in a study of T cell clonality in common variable immunodeficiency. Study observations and caveats: CVID subjects showed higher TCRbeta clonality than healthy controls.

This clone was seen many times. No antigen is known for it. Read sequence stops 3 residues before the CDR3 end, and the germline J gene provides the missing end. Germline assignment: CDR1 MGHRA and CDR2 YSYEKL. Trimming took 4 bases from V and 6 from J; bases not matched to a gene: 8. This CDR3 has 16 amino acids. The protocol was immunoSEQ multiplex PCR, while the TCRdb copy is restricted to in-frame clones and leaves out a portion. There are roughly 40,000 clones in the sample, none observed a single time. The genes are TRBV4-1 and TRBJ1-6, with 8 bases that match TRBD1. Sequences were obtained from peripheral blood mononuclear cells. The sequence derives from a person between 18 and 75 years old in good health. The sequenced CDR3 bases are TGCGCCAGCAGCCTTTCGCGGGGACAGGTTAATTCACCC. This gives the protein CASSLSRGQVNSP. The entire CDR3 protein reads CASSLSRGQVNSPLHF.